The 20 T cell receptor beta chains below were found in one sample sequenced in a study of T cell repertoires in cytomegalovirus infection. TCRdb re-analysed the reads in MiXCR, keeping a single row per CDR3 protein. Of a few hundred thousand distinct CDR3 sequences in the sample, roughly 43% were seen once. These receptors have no known antigen. The material sequenced was cultured PBMCs, taken from culture after CMV antigen stimulation. The origin of the receptors is a human donor in good health (CMV status not recorded). Some clones in this sample may be carry-over from other donors' samples.

This rearrangement joins TRBV7-2 to TRBJ2-7, with 8 nucleotides matching TRBD2. J was trimmed by 2 bases and V by 3 bases; bases with no gene match: 6. Germline V gene sequence: CDR1 SGHTA, CDR2 FQGNSA. The CDR3 totals 15 residues. The CDR3 spells CASSFWRGAAYEQYF. The CDR3 nucleotides are TGTGCCAGCAGCTTCTGGCGGGGGGCGGCCTACGAGCAGTACTTC.

The V and J genes are TRBV7-6 and TRBJ2-5, with a weak D call TRBD1 (6 bases). Germline V gene lookup returns CDR1 SGHVS and CDR2 FNYEAQ. V gave up 6 bases and J gave up 2 bases, with 19 bases separating them. This CDR3 contains 16 residues. CDR3 nucleotides: TGTGCCAGCAGTCAGGGGTTGTTAGGGGGTCAAGAGACCCAGTACTTC. Translation: CASSQGLLGGQETQYF.

J is TRBJ1-5 and V is TRBV12-5, with TRBD1 matching 7 bases. Trimming took 6 bases from V and 2 from J; bases not matched to a gene: 10. Germline assignment: CDR1 LGHNT and CDR2 FRNRAP. The CDR3 covers 16 residues. CDR3 loop: CASGPGTVAGNQPQHF. The CDR3 bases are TGTGCTAGTGGCCCCGGGACAGTAGCGGGCAATCAGCCCCAGCATTTT.

This chain connects TRBV3-1 to TRBJ2-1; perhaps TRBD2 as D (7 bases). This CDR3 is 12 amino acids long. From germline, CDR1 is LGHDT and CDR2 YNNKEL (reference sequence). Deletions cut 10 bases from V and 2 bases from J, with 9 bases between. CDR3 amino acids: CATGGPYNEQFF. In DNA form, the CDR3 reads TGTGCCACCGGGGGGCCCTACAATGAGCAGTTCTTC.

The DNA of the CDR3 is TGTGCCAGCAGTTTAACAGGGGGGAACTATGGCTACACCTTC. It is translated as CASSLTGGNYGYTF. V is TRBV28 and J is TRBJ1-2; 8 bases are a match to TRBD1. This CDR3 has 14 amino acids. In germline, CDR1 is MDHEN, CDR2 SYDVKM. The ends lost 2 bases at V and 2 bases at J; junction bases unmatched: 1.

The chain recombines TRBV7-9 with TRBJ2-2, with 8 bases that match TRBD1. Germline CDR1 SEHNR, CDR2 FQNEAQ (reference sequence). V lost 8 bases, J lost 1 base, and 9 bases stayed unmatched. The CDR3 runs to 16 residues. The CDR3 nucleotides are TGTGCCAGCGTTATAACCGGGACAGGGAACACCGGGGAGCTGTTTTTT. Translation gives CASVITGTGNTGELFF.

In its sample, this clonotype was seen a few times. This chain links TRBV19 with TRBJ2-2; D not certain. Germline CDR1 reads LNHDA; CDR2 reads SQIVND (reference sequence). Trimming took 3 bases from V and 7 from J, leaving 12 bases between them. The CDR3 extends over 14 amino acids. The CDR3 reads CASSIQGYSGELFF. As DNA, the CDR3 is TGTGCCAGTAGTATTCAAGGGTACAGCGGGGAGCTGTTTTTT.

The V gene is TRBV19, the J gene TRBJ2-3; the D gene could be TRBD1 or TRBD2 (5 bases each). There are 17 residues in the CDR3. Trimming removed 0 bases at V and 5 bases at J, with 18 bases between. Germline V gene sequence: CDR1 LNHDA, CDR2 SQIVND (reference sequence). CDR3 residues: CASSIDTGTARGDTQYF. As DNA, the CDR3 is TGTGCCAGTAGTATAGATACCGGGACCGCAAGAGGAGATACGCAGTATTTT.

This clonotype was seen a handful of times. V is TRBV7-9 and J is TRBJ2-1, with TRBD2 matching 9 bases. Looked up from germline, CDR1 is SEHNR and CDR2 is FQNEAQ (reference sequence). This CDR3 comprises 14 residues. V was pared by 6 bases and J by 8 bases, with 8 bases of the junction left unmatched. For the CDR3, the DNA is TGTGCCAGCAGACCGGGACTAGCAACGTATGAGCAGTTCTTC. Amino acids: CASRPGLATYEQFF.

CDR3: CASRHRLAGGNFTRSTDTQYF. CDR3 coding DNA: TGTGCCAGCAGGCACCGACTAGCGGGTGGGAACTTTACCCGAAGCACAGATACGCAGTATTTT. The chain combines TRBV12-3 or TRBV12-4 with TRBJ2-3; 10 bases map to TRBD2. Trimming removed 6 bases from V and 0 bases from J; junction bases left unmatched: 21. CDR3 length: 21 amino acids.

The table lists this clonotype with many counts. J is TRBJ2-7 and V is TRBV7-2; no clear D gene. Trimming removed 1 base at V and 2 bases at J, with 12 bases between. CDR1 and CDR2 (germline): SGHTA, FQGNSA. The length of the CDR3 is 15 residues. Here the CDR3 DNA reads TGTGCCAGCAGCTTAGTTGGCGGAACACCCTACGAGCAGTACTTC. Translated: CASSLVGGTPYEQYF.

J is TRBJ2-7 and V is TRBV7-2, with D hard to call. The CDR3 length is 12 residues. CDR1 is SGHTA and CDR2 is FQGNSA in the germline V gene. The ends were cut back, 4 bases at V and 3 bases at J, with 7 bases in the middle. Written as DNA, the CDR3 is TGTGCCAGCAGCTCCCGCTACTACGAGCAGTACTTC. The encoded protein is CASSSRYYEQYF.

The chain recombines TRBV20-1 with TRBJ1-2; 7 bases map to TRBD1. CDR1 and CDR2 from the germline V gene are DFQATT and SNEGSKA (reference sequence). This CDR3 contains 11 residues. In DNA form, the CDR3 reads TGCAGCGGAAGGGGGCTCTATGGCTACACCTTC. As protein: CSGRGLYGYTF.

The chain links TRBV12-3 or TRBV12-4 to TRBJ2-5; D is perhaps TRBD1 or TRBD2 (5 bases each). Trimming cost V 3 bases and J 1 base, with 9 bases left between them. The CDR3 is 14 amino acids. The CDR3 here is CASSFSGTQETQYF. The CDR3 DNA reads TGTGCCAGCAGTTTTTCGGGGACCCAAGAGACCCAGTACTTC.

The CDR3 DNA reads TGCGCCAGCAGCATTCCCCTGAGCGGGAGAGGGGGAGAGACCCAGTACTTC. Residues: CASSIPLSGRGGETQYF. The genes are TRBV5-1 and TRBJ2-5; 8 bases are shared with TRBD2. The CDR3 covers 17 residues. CDR1 is SGHRS, CDR2 YFSETQ, per germline. Trimming at V came to 4 bases and at J to 4 bases, leaving 15 bases not matched to a gene. Full variable domain (remainder filled in from reference TRBV5-1 and TRBJ2-5): KAGVTQTPRYLIKTRGQQVTLSCSPISGHRSVSWYQQTPGQGLQFLFEYFSETQRNKGNFPGRFSGRQFSNSRSEMNVSTLELGDSALYLCASSIPLSGRGGETQYFGPGTRLLVL.

The chain has TRBV20-1 and TRBJ1-4, with a weak D call TRBD1 (6 bases). Looked up from germline, CDR1 is DFQATT and CDR2 is SNEGSKA (reference sequence). Trimming left V 0 bases short and J 1 base short, with 9 bases between. The CDR3 extends over 15 amino acids. CDR3 sequence: CSARDLGGTNEKLFF. The CDR3 DNA reads as TGCAGTGCTAGAGATTTAGGGGGAACTAATGAAAAACTGTTTTTT.

This clonotype has just a few counts. V usage is TRBV7-2 and J usage is TRBJ2-7, with 8 positions matching TRBD1. With V trimmed by 5 bases and J by 5 bases, 11 bases remained unmatched. Germline V gene sequence: CDR1 SGHTA, CDR2 FQGNSA. The CDR3 runs to 15 residues. CDR3 in amino acids: CASSRAGTGRHEQYF. The CDR3 nucleotides read TGTGCCAGCAGCCGAGCCGGGACAGGTCGCCACGAGCAGTACTTC. Looking up the rest from reference TRBV7-2 and TRBJ2-7 gives the full variable domain: GAGVSQSPSNKVTEKGKDVELRCDPISGHTALYWYRQSLGQGLEFLIYFQGNSAPDKSGLPSDRFSAERTGGSVSTLTIQRTQQEDSAVYLCASSRAGTGRHEQYFGPGTRLTVT.

The rearrangement joins TRBV7-2 to TRBJ2-2; TRBD2 is a possible D gene (6 bases). Per the germline V gene, CDR1 is SGHTA and CDR2 is FQGNSA. The CDR3 has 16 amino acids. The V gene lost 5 bases and the J gene lost 1 base, with 14 bases spanning the gap. The CDR3 loop reads CASSPWGAGNTGELFF. The CDR3 nucleotides read TGTGCCAGCAGCCCATGGGGAGCGGGGAACACCGGGGAGCTGTTTTTT. Looking up the rest from reference TRBV7-2 and TRBJ2-2 gives the full variable domain: GAGVSQSPSNKVTEKGKDVELRCDPISGHTALYWYRQSLGQGLEFLIYFQGNSAPDKSGLPSDRFSAERTGGSVSTLTIQRTQQEDSAVYLCASSPWGAGNTGELFFGEGSRLTVL.

J is TRBJ2-2 and V is TRBV19, with 11 bases fitting TRBD1. Germline assignment: CDR1 LNHDA and CDR2 SQIVND (reference sequence). This CDR3 comprises 17 residues. V shed 6 bases, J shed 5 bases, and the junction held 11 bases outside the gene matches. The CDR3 sequence: CASRKGGQGAYTGELFF. DNA for the CDR3: TGTGCCAGTAGGAAGGGAGGACAGGGGGCATATACCGGGGAGCTGTTTTTT.

This clonotype was counted once. A junction boundary mismatches the germline segment, possibly from a read error. CDR3 nucleotides: TGTGCCAGCAGCCCGGGTTCTAGCGGCTCCTTCAATGAGCAGTTCTTC. Translated: CASSPGSSGSFNEQFF. This chain connects TRBV5-4 to TRBJ2-1, with 7 bases aligning to TRBD2. Germline CDR1 is SGHNT and CDR2 is YYREEE (reference sequence). The CDR3 runs to 16 residues.